Listed here are 4 T cell receptor beta chains from one sample, sequenced in a study of T cell changes during pregnancy in multiple sclerosis. The method was immunoSEQ multiplex PCR; TCRdb's version includes in-frame clones alone and lacks a portion of them. The repertoire holds 30,000 to 35,000 clones, with about 88% as singletons. The material sequenced was CD8+ T cells from peripheral blood mononuclear cells, taken before pregnancy. These receptors came from a female donor with multiple sclerosis, enrolled in a pregnancy study.

This chain links TRBV28 with TRBJ1-2; 9 bases line up with TRBD1. With 5 bases clipped from V and 4 bases from J, the junction kept 8 bases outside the gene matches. The CDR3 extends over 15 amino acids. CDR1 MDHEN and CDR2 SYDVKM come from the germline V gene. The CDR3 DNA is TGTGCCAGCAGTCCTCTAGACAGGGGGATCTATGGCTACACCTTC. As protein: CASSPLDRGIYGYTF.

The rearrangement joins TRBV7-8 to TRBJ2-5; 7 bases map to TRBD1. This CDR3 spans 14 amino acids. The V gene's germline CDR1 is SGHVS and CDR2 FQNEAQ. V gave up 5 bases and J gave up 5 bases; unmatched junction bases: 8. The CDR3 sequence is CASSHDRVVETQYF. The CDR3 DNA is TGTGCCAGCAGCCACGACAGGGTGGTGGAGACCCAGTACTTC. Full variable domain (outside the CDR3, taken from reference TRBV7-8 and TRBJ2-5): GAGVSQSPRYKVAKRGQDVALRCDPISGHVSLFWYQQALGQGPEFLTYFQNEAQLDKSGLPSDRFFAERPEGSVSTLKIQRTQQEDSAVYLCASSHDRVVETQYFGPGTRLLVL.

The chain recombines TRBV5-6 with TRBJ2-1, with D unresolved. The length of the CDR3 is 14 residues. In germline, CDR1 is SGHDT, CDR2 YYEEEE. Trimming took 2 bases from V and 4 from J, leaving 10 bases between them. CDR3 loop: CASSFIPVYNEQFF. In nucleotides, the CDR3 is TGTGCCAGCAGCTTCATACCAGTTTACAATGAGCAGTTCTTC.

V usage is TRBV6-1 and J usage is TRBJ1-1, with 10 bases aligning to TRBD1. There are 14 residues in the CDR3. Germline CDR1 is MNHNS and CDR2 is SASEGT. The trim removed 6 bases at V and 4 bases at J, leaving 5 bases unmatched. The CDR3 coding sequence is TGTGCCAGCAGCGACAGGGGGCTGATCACTGAAGCTTTCTTT. It yields the protein CASSDRGLITEAFF.